Described below is a single T cell receptor (beta chain) sequence and its context. It lacks a known antigen. Per-base quality was not reported, and no clone a single base away is much larger than it. The trial excluded patients who had a history of autoimmune disease or were on systemic immunosuppression. Peripheral blood for TCR sequencing was collected from all dose cohorts at baseline, on cycle 4 day 1, and on cycle 7 day 1. The samples were drawn from a first-in-human, open-label, multicenter phase I dose-escalation trial of ivuxolimab. Adults with locally advanced or metastatic melanoma, renal cell, hepatocellular, or head and neck squamous cell carcinoma were enrolled in the trial. Before TCR sequencing, CD4+ T cells and CD8+ T cells were sorted from peripheral blood as separate populations. Genomic DNA was extracted from sorted cells for sequencing of the TCRbeta CDR3 region. The immunoSEQ Assay was used for sequencing of TCRbeta CDR3 regions. Drawn from immuneACCESS, this table holds only the in-frame rearrangements with V and J called that TCRdb kept. Clones are partly lost; checked studies trace under half to an unresolved V gene and leave the rest unexplained. This sample comprises under 50,000 clones, approximately 86% of them detected only once. The biggest ten clones account for 0.3% to 0.45% of the sample.

These data originate in a study of OX40 agonist ivuxolimab in advanced cancers. Some background on the complete study: Ivuxolimab was a fully human IgG2 agonistic monoclonal antibody targeting the costimulatory receptor OX40 (CD134). Intravenous ivuxolimab was administered to patients every 2 weeks at six dose levels: 0.01, 0.1, 0.3, 1.5, 3 and 10 mg/kg. Among the approximately 50 dose-escalation patients, roughly 20 had hepatocellular carcinoma, about 15 melanoma, 9 renal cell carcinoma and 9 head and neck cancer. In the dose-escalation cohort, 82.7% of patients were male, and the mean age was approximately 60 years, with a range of roughly 20 to 79. Prior anti-PD-1, anti-PD-L1 or anti-CTLA-4 therapy was permitted, and about 40% of dose-escalation patients had received checkpoint inhibitors. Three dose-escalation patients achieved partial responses, one with hepatocellular carcinoma and two with cutaneous melanoma. Peripheral TCRbeta sequencing aimed to test whether ivuxolimab altered TCR sequence diversity and caused clonal T-cell expansion. The paper reports the monotherapy dose-escalation portion (N of about 50 patients) of the phase I ivuxolimab trial.

Study-level results and caveats: In partial responders in the 0.1-3.0 mg/kg groups, normalized peripheral clonal expansion was found to be among the lowest, especially among CD8+ T cells. Clonal expansion of both CD4+ and CD8+ blood T cells was observed from baseline to week 6 at doses 0.1 to 3.0 mg/kg. After ivuxolimab, expanded clones were on average more numerous among CD8+ T cells than among CD4+ T cells. Low levels of normalized T-cell clonal expansion were also shown by some nonresponding patients. Antigen specificity was not determined for the clonally expanded peripheral T cells.

The germline V gene (reference sequence) yields SGHNT for CDR1 and YYREEE for CDR2. The germline V and J ends show losses of 5 bases and 2 bases respectively, and no gene match explains 4 bases of the junction. The CDR3, from cysteine to phenylalanine, totals 17 residues. Only CDR3 DNA is held: 51 bases, read in frame from base 1. This TCR was recovered from an adult with an advanced solid tumor such as melanoma, head and neck, liver or kidney cancer. This specimen was CD4+ or CD8+ T cells sorted from blood, taken in a trial of the OX40 agonist ivuxolimab. The chain couples TRBV5-4 to TRBJ2-2, and TRBD2 aligns with 15 junction nucleotides. The nucleotide sequence is TGTGCCAGCAGACTGGGACTAGCGGGGGGAAACACCGGGGAGCTGTTTTTT. This sequence encodes CASRLGLAGGNTGELFF.